This T cell receptor beta chain was captured in a study of post-analysis software for immune sequencing data. Comment on this clonotype: Its target is not known.

The CDR3 spans 17 residues. V shed 5 bases, J shed 0 bases, and the junction held 9 bases outside the gene matches. Study-wide findings and caveats: When the samples were clustered directly with F measure, those that had been prepared in the same batch showed strong co-clustering. Five or six TRBV segments, including TRBV5-6, TRBV5-1 and TRBV20-1, were more frequent in patients than controls.

Unique molecular identifiers featured in each of the TCR beta cDNA libraries. In TCRdb, the PCR reads were re-called with MiXCR into one record per CDR3 protein. The table includes roughly 670,000 distinct CDR3 sequences, about 60% detected once. Sequencing was carried out using blood. This sequence joins TRBV12-3 or TRBV12-4 and TRBJ1-5, with 8 bases matching TRBD1. The receptor was derived from a girl under 10 years old with multiple sclerosis. CDR3 in DNA: TGTGCCAGCAGTCCGGGACAGGCCTACTATAGCAATCAGCCCCAGCATTTT. Residues: CASSPGQAYYSNQPQHF.